The 26 T cell receptor beta chains reported below all come from one sample, sequenced in a study of blood T cells in healthy people across ages. PCR was performed a second time for about 7 to 11 cycles using a sample-barcoded 5' primer and a J-beta primer mix. TCRdb used MiXCR to reprocess the 5' RACE reads, holding one entry per CDR3 protein. The repertoire consists of hundreds of thousands of distinct CDR3 sequences, with approximately 22% occurring once and the leading ten covering around 21%. The material sequenced was blood. Receptors originate from a man in his 70s in good health.

This clonotype was counted a few times. V usage is TRBV19 and J usage is TRBJ2-2; no definite D call. Germline V CDR1 and CDR2: LNHDA, SQIVND (reference sequence). CDR3 length: 16 residues. V lost 3 bases to trimming and J lost 2 bases, with 13 bases between them. In nucleotides, the CDR3 is TGTGCCAGTAGTATGTTAGGAGCCTTAAACACCGGGGAGCTGTTTTTT. This translates into CASSMLGALNTGELFF.

The gene calls are TRBV24-1 and TRBJ1-1, with a weak D call TRBD1 (5 bases). This CDR3 has 14 residues. V lost 6 bases to trimming and J lost 2 bases, with 12 bases between them. Germline V CDR1 and CDR2: KGHDR, SFDVKD. CDR3 sequence: CATSRDGTNTEAFF. CDR3 coding DNA: TGTGCCACCAGTCGAGACGGGACCAACACTGAAGCTTTCTTT.

This chain uses TRBV28 with TRBJ2-7; D possibly matches TRBD1 or TRBD2 (5 bases each). Germline lookup yields CDR1 MDHEN and CDR2 SYDVKM. The CDR3 sequence is 14 residues long. V lost 5 bases to trimming and J lost 5 bases, with 16 bases between them. The CDR3 region has the DNA TGTGCCAGCAGTCCCCGACAGAGGGATAACGAGCAGTACTTC. Translated: CASSPRQRDNEQYF.

There are a few counts of this clonotype. The rearrangement joins TRBV20-1 to TRBJ2-5, with D uncertain. The J call may not be correct, given that the DNA end is closer to TRBJ2-1. This CDR3 spans 11 amino acids. The germline gives CDR1 DFQATT, CDR2 SNEGSKA (reference sequence). The CDR3 DNA sequence: TGCAGTGCTAGAGTTTTGAGTGAGCAGTTCTTC. Protein product: CSARVLSEQFF.

This clonotype has more than one count but fewer than ten. The V call is TRBV5-1, the J call TRBJ2-5; D is tentatively TRBD1 or TRBD2 (6 bases each). Matching the DNA end better, TRBJ2-7 makes the J call doubtful. There are 15 residues in the CDR3. CDR1 and CDR2 from the germline V gene are SGHRS and YFSETQ. The CDR3 reads CASSLEGGRKNEQYF. Here the CDR3 DNA reads TGCGCCAGCAGCTTGGAGGGGGGCCGAAAAAACGAGCAGTACTTC.

This chain uses TRBV5-1 with TRBJ2-5; D unclear. The closer fit of TRBJ2-7 to the DNA end suggests the J call may be wrong. Per the germline V gene, CDR1 is SGHRS and CDR2 is YFSETQ. The CDR3 runs 14 residues. For the CDR3, the DNA is TGCGCCAGCAGCTCGCATGATCGTAACTACGAGCAGTACTTC. It codes for CASSSHDRNYEQYF.

The genes are TRBV29-1 and TRBJ2-7, with 9 bases lining up with TRBD1. This CDR3 region has 12 residues. Germline assignment: CDR1 SQVTM and CDR2 ANQGSEA. The V segment lost 5 bases and the J segment 5 bases; nucleotides outside the gene matches: 4. CDR3 in DNA: TGCAGCGTTCAGACAGGGGGAAACGAGCAGTACGTC. Encoded protein: CSVQTGGNEQYV.

The chain recombines TRBV5-1 with TRBJ1-1; D gene ambiguous. The CDR3 is made up of 16 amino acids. V lost 0 bases and J lost 4, with 16 bases in between. Germline V lookup: CDR1 SGHRS, CDR2 YFSETQ. The chain's CDR3 is CASSLGRGVGSTEAFF. The CDR3 DNA reads TGCGCCAGCAGCTTGGGCCGCGGGGTGGGCTCCACTGAAGCTTTCTTT.

Only a few counts were recorded for this clonotype. The chain employs TRBV14 and TRBJ2-3; 9 nucleotides line up with TRBD2. Germline V gene sequence: CDR1 SGHDN, CDR2 FVKESK. V shed 7 bases, J shed 2 bases, and the junction held 4 bases outside the gene matches. This CDR3 has 14 residues. CDR3 bases: TGTGCCAGCACTAGCGGGGTATCCACAGATACGCAGTATTTT. It codes for CASTSGVSTDTQYF. The whole variable domain, remainder taken from reference TRBV14 and TRBJ2-3, is EAGVTQFPSHSVIEKGQTVTLRCDPISGHDNLYWYRRVMGKEIKFLLHFVKESKQDESGMPNNRFLAERTGGTYSTLKVQPAELEDSGVYFCASTSGVSTDTQYFGPGTRLTVL.

The CDR3 nucleotides are TGTGCCAGCACAGGCGCAGGGTTGGGTGAGCAGTTCTTC. Translated: CASTGAGLGEQFF. V and J are TRBV6-1 and TRBJ2-1, with D perhaps TRBD1 (5 bases). Looked up from germline, CDR1 is MNHNS and CDR2 is SASEGT. Trimming removed 7 bases at V and 9 bases at J, with 16 bases between. CDR3 length equals 13 residues.

This clonotype has a handful of counts. CDR3 DNA: TGCAGTGCTAGAGGCTCTAGCGGGAGGCTTACAGATACGCAGTATTTT. It codes for CSARGSSGRLTDTQYF. V usage is TRBV20-1 and J usage is TRBJ2-3; 11 bases match TRBD2. V shed 1 base and J 3 bases; nucleotides not matched to a gene: 6. Germline V gives CDR1 DFQATT, CDR2 SNEGSKA (reference sequence). The CDR3 loop spans 16 amino acids.

The chain recombines TRBV20-1 with TRBJ1-4, with D perhaps matching TRBD1 (6 bases). Trimming cost V 3 bases and J 0 bases, with 20 bases left between them. Per the germline V gene, CDR1 is DFQATT and CDR2 is SNEGSKA (reference sequence). This CDR3 is built from 18 residues. CDR3 sequence reads: CSARQRQDLFATNEKLFF. The CDR3, as DNA: TGCAGTGCTAGGCAGCGACAGGATTTGTTCGCAACTAATGAAAAACTGTTTTTT.

The chain employs TRBV20-1 and TRBJ1-2; TRBD1 matches 11 bases. Germline V gene data show CDR1 as DFQATT and CDR2 as SNEGSKA (reference sequence). The J segment lost 8 bases and the V segment lost 1 base, leaving 6 bases of the junction unmatched. CDR3 length: 14 residues. The CDR3 region has the DNA TGCAGTGCTAGAGTAAGGACAGGGGGCGGCGGCTACACCTTC. Translation: CSARVRTGGGGYTF.

This clonotype has a handful of counts. V usage is TRBV5-5 and J usage is TRBJ1-1; 10 bases are shared with TRBD1. J gave up 3 bases and V 4 bases, and 12 bases lay outside the gene matches. The CDR3 loop spans 17 amino acids. The germline CDR1 and CDR2 sequences are SGHKS and YYEKEE (reference sequence). The CDR3 spells CASSPLDRGRVDTEAFF. The CDR3 DNA follows: TGTGCCAGCAGCCCGCTGGACAGGGGGAGAGTGGACACTGAAGCTTTCTTT.

The gene calls are TRBV7-8 and TRBJ2-5; 8 nucleotides match TRBD1. Germline-derived CDR1 and CDR2 are SGHVS and FQNEAQ. This CDR3 has 16 residues. Losses at the gene ends were 0 bases for V and 1 base for J; bases not matched to a gene: 4. Here the CDR3 reads CASSLAGDRLQETQYF. For the CDR3, the DNA is TGTGCCAGCAGCTTAGCGGGGGACAGGCTCCAAGAGACCCAGTACTTC.

This clonotype turned up a few times. V usage is TRBV12-3 or TRBV12-4 and J usage is TRBJ1-1; D is uncertain. Between the trimmed V and J ends, which lost 9 bases and 5 bases, there was a span of 16 bases. The CDR3 is made up of 13 amino acids. The CDR3 bases are TGTGCCAGTGGGGATACCCCAATAACTGAAGCTTTCTTT. This encodes CASGDTPITEAFF.

This clonotype showed up just a few times. This rearrangement joins TRBV11-2 to TRBJ1-1; D gene uncertain. This CDR3 has 14 amino acids. V lost 1 base and J 0 bases, leaving 6 bases between the germline ends. Germline V lookup: CDR1 SGHAT, CDR2 FQNNGV. Written as DNA, the CDR3 is TGTGCCAGCAGCTTAGTCGCCATGAACACTGAAGCTTTCTTT. Its protein product is CASSLVAMNTEAFF.

The chain carries TRBV30 and TRBJ2-5; D possibly corresponds to TRBD2 (6 bases). Judging by the DNA end, TRBJ2-1 fits better; the J call may be wrong. CDR3 length equals 14 residues. In germline, CDR1 is GTSNPN, CDR2 SVGIG (reference sequence). The CDR3 sequence: CAWSGGLSGYEQFF. CDR3 bases: TGTGCCTGGAGTGGGGGACTCTCGGGGTATGAGCAGTTCTTC.

This clonotype was counted only a few times. This chain joins TRBV6-5 and TRBJ2-7; 7 bases line up with TRBD2. Germline trimming cut 6 bases from V and 3 bases from J; bases unmatched to any gene: 11. CDR1 and CDR2 (germline): MNHEY, SVGAGI. This CDR3 has 15 amino acids. The CDR3 sequence: CASSKGVLASYEQYF. The CDR3 DNA sequence: TGTGCCAGCAGCAAAGGGGTACTAGCGAGCTACGAGCAGTACTTC.

This clonotype has just a few counts. V is TRBV4-3 and J is TRBJ2-1; no clear D. CDR1 and CDR2 (germline): LGHNA, YSLEER. The CDR3 has 13 residues. With 1 base removed from V and 6 bases from J, the gap between germline ends came to 7 bases. The CDR3 nucleotides read TGCGCCAGCAGCCAAGGCACTTCCAATGAGCAGTTCTTC. It translates to CASSQGTSNEQFF.

V gene TRBV25-1 combines with J gene TRBJ1-2, with D hard to call. CDR1 and CDR2 from the germline V gene are MGHDK and SYGVNS. This CDR3 is built from 13 residues. The germline V and J ends were trimmed by 3 bases and 7 bases, with 12 bases remaining between them. CDR3 sequence (DNA): TGTGCCAGCAGTGAGTGGGTTGCGTCTGGCTACACCTTC. Amino acid sequence: CASSEWVASGYTF.

The CDR3 DNA follows: TGCAGTTTGAGGAGAGGGACGGGGGAGACCCAGTACTTC. Protein: CSLRRGTGETQYF. The genes are TRBV29-1 and TRBJ2-5, with D perhaps assigned TRBD1 or TRBD2 (5 bases each). Germline V gene sequence: CDR1 SQVTM, CDR2 ANQGSEA. This CDR3 contains 13 residues.

The chain couples TRBV20-1 to TRBJ2-3; D perhaps matches TRBD1 (5 bases). The CDR3 totals 14 residues. The V end was cut by 1 base, the J end by 4 bases, with 12 bases between. Germline CDR1 and CDR2: DFQATT and SNEGSKA (reference sequence). The CDR3 coding sequence is TGCAGTGCTAGAGTGGCAGGGTCGGCAGATACGCAGTATTTT. Its protein product is CSARVAGSADTQYF.

V usage is TRBV28 and J usage is TRBJ2-3, with D maybe TRBD1 (6 bases). This CDR3 region has 14 residues. V was cut by 5 bases and J by 5 bases, with 14 bases left in between. Germline V gene lookup returns CDR1 MDHEN and CDR2 SYDVKM. CDR3 amino acids: CASSPGTFEDTQYF. The CDR3 DNA reads as TGTGCCAGCAGTCCGGGGACATTTGAAGATACGCAGTATTTT.

A few counts support this clonotype. This rearrangement joins TRBV6-5 to TRBJ2-1, with TRBD2 matching over 9 bases. CDR3 size: 17 residues. The germline V gene has CDR1 MNHEY and CDR2 SVGAGI. Trimming took 3 bases from V and 8 from J; bases not matched to a gene: 14. For the CDR3, the DNA is TGTGCCAGCAGTTATGGGACTTTTGCGGGAGGGAGATATGAGCAGTTCTTC. It specifies CASSYGTFAGGRYEQFF.

The genes are TRBV20-1 and TRBJ2-1; the match to TRBD2 covers 7 bases. From germline, CDR1 is DFQATT and CDR2 SNEGSKA (reference sequence). CDR3 length equals 15 residues. V shed 4 bases and J 4 bases; nucleotides not matched to a gene: 10. Here the CDR3 reads CSANLPLASYNEQFF. The CDR3 region has the DNA TGCAGTGCTAATCTTCCACTAGCGAGTTACAATGAGCAGTTCTTC.